These 30 T cell receptor beta chains were sequenced from one sample in a study of CD8+CD57+ T cells in acquired aplastic anemia (dated by TCRdb to 2016 to 2019). Sequencing took place on an Illumina HiSeq 2000. Genomic DNA served as template for TCR beta VDJ combination and CDR3 sequence profiling. TCRdb applied fastp at Q25 and MiXCR to the public reads, then kept only in-frame beta chains. Each CDR3 protein appears once, grouped with its most common genes and DNA. The table for this sample lists about 160,000 distinct CDR3 sequences; 71% of them were counted only once. The top ten constitute under 60% of the sample. The patients picked for sequencing were ones in whom flow cytometry had shown an expansion of CD8+CD57+ cells. The sample consisted of sorted CD4+, CD8+, or CD8+CD57+ T cells (not recorded which) from PBMCs. These TCRs come from a human donor with aplastic anemia.

This clonotype was seen many times. The chain links TRBV5-5 to TRBJ1-1; D is unresolved. Germline V gives CDR1 SGHKS, CDR2 YYEKEE (reference sequence). The length of the CDR3 is 16 residues. The germline V and J ends were trimmed by 2 bases and 0 bases, with 14 bases remaining between them. The CDR3 is CASSFIEIIMNTEAFF. Here the CDR3 DNA reads TGTGCCAGCAGCTTCATTGAGATTATCATGAACACTGAAGCTTTCTTT.

The chain employs TRBV15 and TRBJ2-5; a possible D gene is TRBD1 (5 bases). There are 14 residues in the CDR3. Germline CDR1 LNHNV, CDR2 YYDKDF (reference sequence). Between the trimmed V and J ends, which lost 5 bases and 2 bases, there was a span of 12 bases. CDR3: CATSPGQSQETQYF. In DNA, the CDR3 is TGTGCCACCAGCCCTGGACAAAGTCAAGAGACCCAGTACTTC.

J is TRBJ2-3 and V is TRBV5-1; D unclear. CDR1 and CDR2 from the germline V gene are SGHRS and YFSETQ. This CDR3 has 15 amino acids. Trimming pared 6 bases from V and 4 bases from J, leaving 18 bases between. The CDR3 loop reads CASTFTAGPSDTQYF. CDR3 nucleotides: TGCGCCAGCACATTTACCGCCGGGCCTTCAGATACGCAGTATTTT. Looking up the rest from reference TRBV5-1 and TRBJ2-3 gives the full variable domain: KAGVTQTPRYLIKTRGQQVTLSCSPISGHRSVSWYQQTPGQGLQFLFEYFSETQRNKGNFPGRFSGRQFSNSRSEMNVSTLELGDSALYLCASTFTAGPSDTQYFGPGTRLTVL.

This chain links TRBV20-1 with TRBJ1-1, with 7 positions matching TRBD1. J lost 3 bases, V lost 5 bases, and 3 bases had no gene match. The CDR3 has 12 amino acids. Germline V gene data show CDR1 as DFQATT and CDR2 as SNEGSKA (reference sequence). CDR3 loop: CSAEGADTEAFF. CDR3 DNA: TGCAGTGCTGAGGGGGCGGACACTGAAGCTTTCTTT.

V gene TRBV15 combines with J gene TRBJ2-7; 12 bases match TRBD2. The germline gives CDR1 LNHNV, CDR2 YYDKDF (reference sequence). J lost 6 bases, V lost 2 bases, and 8 bases had no gene match. The CDR3 length is 16 residues. The CDR3, as DNA: TGTGCCACCAGCAGACTGACTAGCGGGAGAACGGGCGAGCAGTACTTC. It specifies CATSRLTSGRTGEQYF.

The rearrangement joins TRBV10-3 to TRBJ2-7; D is ambiguous. The CDR3 has 14 residues. Trimming removed 3 bases from V and 9 bases from J, with 18 bases in between. CDR1 and CDR2 from the germline V gene are ENHRY and SYGVKD. The CDR3 DNA reads TGTGCCATCAGTGAAAGTGTGGGAAGAGTCGGGCAGTACTTC. Protein product: CAISESVGRVGQYF.

By its share, this clonotype is medium-sized (0.01 to 0.1%). The chain links TRBV6-4 to TRBJ1-5, with D possibly being TRBD1 (6 bases). V shed 6 bases and J shed 2 bases, with 11 bases lying between them. CDR1 MRHNA and CDR2 SNTAGT come from the germline V gene. CDR3 length equals 14 residues. CDR3 sequence: CASSPQGGNQPQHF. For the CDR3, the DNA is TGTGCCAGCAGCCCACAGGGCGGCAATCAGCCCCAGCATTTT.

J is TRBJ2-5 and V is TRBV7-9, with 7 bases matching TRBD1. Trimming at V came to 6 bases and at J to 5 bases, leaving 6 bases not matched to a gene. This CDR3 is 13 amino acids long. Germline loops: CDR1 SEHNR, CDR2 FQNEAQ (reference sequence). CDR3 amino acids: CASRRTGTETQYF. In nucleotides, the CDR3 is TGTGCCAGCAGACGGACAGGAACTGAGACCCAGTACTTC.

The chain combines TRBV12-3 or TRBV12-4 with TRBJ2-2, with TRBD1 as a possible D gene (5 bases). With 3 bases removed from V and 6 bases from J, the gap between germline ends came to 14 bases. The CDR3 loop spans 15 amino acids. DNA for the CDR3: TGTGCCAGCAGTTTGGGGCTGGACATCGCCGGGGAGCTGTTTTTT. This sequence encodes CASSLGLDIAGELFF.

The V gene is TRBV7-8, the J gene TRBJ2-5; D perhaps matches TRBD1 (6 bases). CDR1 SGHVS and CDR2 FQNEAQ come from the germline V gene. The V and J ends lost 0 bases and 2 bases respectively, with 13 bases between them. This CDR3 region has 16 residues. CDR3 nucleotide sequence: TGTGCCAGCAGCTTAGCGCAGATGACAGGACAAGAGACCCAGTACTTC. It specifies CASSLAQMTGQETQYF.

The J gene is TRBJ2-1, the V gene TRBV7-9; 10 bases map to TRBD1. Trimming at V came to 4 bases and at J to 7 bases, leaving 10 bases not matched to a gene. Germline V lookup: CDR1 SEHNR, CDR2 FQNEAQ (reference sequence). The CDR3 has 16 residues. DNA for the CDR3: TGTGCCAGCAGCTCAAGACAGGGGGCGCGAGGGAATGAGCAGTTCTTC. Amino acids: CASSSRQGARGNEQFF.

J is TRBJ2-1 and V is TRBV5-4, with 16 bases fitting TRBD2. The CDR3 extends over 15 amino acids. Germline V lookup: CDR1 SGHNT, CDR2 YYREEE (reference sequence). The V and J ends lost 4 bases and 12 bases, in that order; junction bases with no gene match: 7. The CDR3 here is CASSGTSGGGNGQFF. The CDR3 region has the DNA TGTGCCAGCAGCGGGACTAGCGGGGGGGGCAACGGGCAGTTCTTC.

This chain joins TRBV24-1 and TRBJ2-3, with D tentatively TRBD2 (7 bases). The CDR3 loop spans 16 amino acids. V was pared by 4 bases and J by 1 base, with 14 bases between. Germline loops: CDR1 KGHDR, CDR2 SFDVKD. CDR3 DNA: TGTGCCACCAGTGAGCCGGGGGGCTTTGGCACAGATACGCAGTATTTT. This translates into CATSEPGGFGTDTQYF.

V is TRBV7-9 and J is TRBJ2-2; either TRBD1 or TRBD2 may supply D (5 bases each). The length of the CDR3 is 14 residues. Germline V gene sequence: CDR1 SEHNR, CDR2 FQNEAQ (reference sequence). Trimming took off 5 bases at V and 7 bases at J, with 14 bases between the two ends. The CDR3 sequence: CASSPIVRGGELFF. The CDR3, as DNA: TGTGCCAGCAGCCCTATTGTGAGGGGCGGGGAGCTGTTTTTT.

The gene calls are TRBV7-8 and TRBJ2-2; TRBD2 might be the D (6 bases). Trimming stripped 6 bases from V and 2 bases from J, with 16 bases between. There are 16 residues in the CDR3. Germline CDR1 reads SGHVS; CDR2 reads FQNEAQ. The CDR3 DNA reads as TGTGCCAGCAGGCGTGGCGGGGTAGTCAACACCGGGGAGCTGTTTTTT. This translates into CASRRGGVVNTGELFF.

This clonotype was found once. CDR3 sequence (DNA): TGTGCCAGCAGCTTAGGGACAGGGGGCTTCGGAGCTTTCTTT. As protein: CASSLGTGGFGAFF. J is TRBJ1-1 and V is TRBV7-6; 11 bases match TRBD1. The V gene end was trimmed by 1 base and the J gene end by 10 bases; junction bases not matched to a gene: 5. The CDR3 is 14 residues long. Per the germline V gene, CDR1 is SGHVS and CDR2 is FNYEAQ. The full variable domain, completed using reference TRBV7-6 and TRBJ1-1, is GAGVSQSPRYKVTKRGQDVALRCDPISGHVSLYWYRQALGQGPEFLTYFNYEAQQDKSGLPNDRFSAERPEGSISTLTIQRTEQRDSAMYRCASSLGTGGFGAFFGQGTRLTVV.

The rearrangement links TRBV2 to TRBJ1-2, with D unclear. V was shortened by 11 bases and J by 4 bases, with 17 bases between the two germline ends. The CDR3 loop spans 13 amino acids. Per germline, CDR1 SNHLY and CDR2 FYNNEI. CDR3 protein: CAVRRQAGYGYTF. In nucleotides, the CDR3 is TGTGCCGTCAGGCGCCAAGCGGGCTATGGCTACACCTTC.

The chain joins TRBV7-6 to TRBJ2-1, with 12 bases aligning to TRBD2. The CDR3 runs 16 residues. J lost 6 bases, V lost 3 bases, and 6 bases had no gene match. Germline V lookup: CDR1 SGHVS, CDR2 FNYEAQ. In nucleotides, the CDR3 is TGTGCCAGCAGCTTTAGGGGGACTAGCGGGCTCAATGAGCAGTTCTTC. It specifies CASSFRGTSGLNEQFF.

The chain employs TRBV29-1 and TRBJ2-7; 11 bases are shared with TRBD2. The J segment lost 7 bases and the V segment lost 6 bases, leaving 8 bases of the junction unmatched. Germline CDR1 reads SQVTM; CDR2 reads ANQGSEA. CDR3 length: 13 residues. CDR3 loop: CSVDGTSGVEQYF. The DNA of the CDR3 is TGCAGCGTAGACGGGACTAGCGGTGTGGAGCAGTACTTC.

The chain links TRBV20-1 to TRBJ2-3; 8 nucleotides align to TRBD2. V was pared by 4 bases and J by 0 bases, with 3 bases of the junction left unmatched. There are 14 residues in the CDR3. Germline CDR1 DFQATT, CDR2 SNEGSKA (reference sequence). Written as DNA, the CDR3 is TGCAGTGCTATGGCGGGGGGAAGCACAGATACGCAGTATTTT. Translating it yields CSAMAGGSTDTQYF.

The chain carries TRBV5-6 and TRBJ2-7; tentatively, D is TRBD2 (5 bases). Looked up from germline, CDR1 is SGHDT and CDR2 is YYEEEE. The CDR3 is made up of 13 amino acids. Trimming removed 1 base at V and 6 bases at J, with 11 bases between. The CDR3 nucleotides read TGTGCCAGCAGCTTGTTGTCCCGGGGCGAGCAGTACTTC. This translates into CASSLLSRGEQYF.

This chain uses TRBV7-2 with TRBJ2-5; the match to TRBD1 covers 9 bases. Trimming removed 5 bases from V and 4 bases from J; junction bases left unmatched: 5. The CDR3 spans 14 residues. CDR1 is SGHTA and CDR2 is FQGNSA in the germline V gene. The CDR3 loop is CASSLRTGAETQYF. For the CDR3, the DNA is TGTGCCAGCAGCCTTCGGACAGGGGCAGAGACCCAGTACTTC.

The V gene is TRBV24-1, the J gene TRBJ2-2; D possibly uses TRBD1 or TRBD2 (5 bases each). The CDR3 has 11 amino acids. Trimming took off 11 bases at V and 6 bases at J, with 9 bases between the two ends. Germline-derived CDR1 and CDR2 are KGHDR and SFDVKD. CDR3 in amino acids: CASWGSGELFF. DNA of the CDR3: TGTGCCAGCTGGGGGTCCGGGGAGCTGTTTTTT.

This chain connects TRBV7-3 to TRBJ2-5, with TRBD2 identical over 8 bases. This CDR3 contains 15 residues. Germline CDR1 SGHTA, CDR2 FQGTGA. V was clipped by 2 bases and J by 4 bases; unmatched bases: 6. CDR3 amino acids: CASSLVSGGGETQYF. As DNA, the CDR3 is TGTGCCAGCAGCTTAGTTTCGGGAGGGGGAGAGACCCAGTACTTC.

This clonotype was counted a few times. V usage is TRBV2 and J usage is TRBJ2-6; 7 nucleotides agree with TRBD1. The germline V gene has CDR1 SNHLY and CDR2 FYNNEI. The CDR3 covers 13 residues. The V segment lost 5 bases and the J segment 12 bases; nucleotides outside the gene matches: 7. CDR3 amino acids: CASSSPGQRVLTF. CDR3 in DNA: TGTGCCAGCAGTTCTCCGGGACAGCGCGTCCTGACTTTC. The variable domain in full, with the rest retrieved from reference TRBV2 and TRBJ2-6, is EPEVTQTPSHQVTQMGQEVILRCVPISNHLYFYWYRQILGQKVEFLVSFYNNEISEKSEIFDDQFSVERPDGSNFTLKIRSTKLEDSAMYFCASSSPGQRVLTFGAGSRLTVL.

This clonotype was observed at least ten times. The gene calls are TRBV6-4 and TRBJ2-2, with 10 bases fitting TRBD1. V shed 2 bases and J 6 bases; nucleotides not matched to a gene: 3. This CDR3 is built from 15 residues. CDR1 is MRHNA and CDR2 is SNTAGT in the germline V gene. CDR3 coding DNA: TGTGCCAGCAGTGACGGGACAGGGGAAGCCGGGGAGCTGTTTTTT. Translating gives CASSDGTGEAGELFF.

The rearrangement uses TRBV20-1 and TRBJ2-3; D ambiguous. The V end was cut by 3 bases, the J end by 0 bases, with 7 bases between. This CDR3 region has 13 residues. CDR1 DFQATT and CDR2 SNEGSKA come from the germline V gene (reference sequence). The CDR3 DNA sequence: TGCAGTGCTAGTTCCGGAAGCACAGATACGCAGTATTTT. It encodes CSASSGSTDTQYF.

This clonotype was counted only a few times. The genes are TRBV6-4 and TRBJ2-2, with TRBD1 matching over 7 bases. Trimming removed 6 bases from V and 4 bases from J; junction bases left unmatched: 2. The CDR3 is made up of 13 amino acids. Germline CDR1 reads MRHNA; CDR2 reads SNTAGT. The chain's CDR3 is CASSPGGTGELFF. The CDR3 DNA sequence: TGTGCCAGCAGCCCAGGGGGCACCGGGGAGCTGTTTTTT.

The chain combines TRBV5-1 with TRBJ1-1, with D maybe TRBD1 (6 bases). The CDR3 is made up of 13 amino acids. Trimming pared 4 bases from V and 10 bases from J, leaving 17 bases between. Germline loops: CDR1 SGHRS, CDR2 YFSETQ. The CDR3 spells CASSPEFRGGAFF. For the CDR3, the DNA is TGCGCCAGCAGCCCGGAGTTCAGGGGAGGAGCTTTCTTT.

The CDR3 loop is CASSTGGLNTEAFF. The CDR3 DNA reads TGTGCCAGCAGCACAGGGGGCTTGAACACTGAAGCTTTCTTT. This chain joins TRBV9 and TRBJ1-1; the match to TRBD1 covers 9 bases. Germline V gene lookup returns CDR1 SGDLS and CDR2 YYNGEE. With 4 bases clipped from V and 0 bases from J, the junction kept 1 base outside the gene matches. The CDR3 contains 14 residues.